These 14 T cell receptor beta chains share one sample of origin, sequenced in a study of blood T cell repertoires in COVID-19. Assay used: immunoSEQ multiplex PCR; TCRdb lists only in-frame clones, some missing. Of about 160,000 clones detected, 82% appear once; the ten largest clones hold about 7.7%. Sequenced input: peripheral blood. The receptors come from a woman aged 40 to 50 with COVID-19, enrolled during active disease.

The V and J genes are TRBV19 and TRBJ1-3; tentative D call: TRBD1 (6 bases). The V end lost 10 bases, the J end lost 3 bases, and 13 bases lay between the germline ends. The germline V gene encodes CDR1 LNHDA and CDR2 SQIVND (reference sequence). The CDR3 is made up of 13 amino acids. The CDR3 sequence: CATSQGSGNTIYF. As DNA, the CDR3 is TGTGCCACCTCACAGGGAAGTGGAAACACCATATATTTT.

The genes are TRBV28 and TRBJ2-7, with TRBD2 identical over 8 bases. With 3 bases clipped from V and 2 bases from J, the junction kept 3 bases outside the gene matches. The CDR3 consists of 14 residues. CDR1 and CDR2 from the germline V gene are MDHEN and SYDVKM. Here the CDR3 reads CASSLPGGPYEQYF. CDR3 bases: TGTGCCAGCAGTTTGCCGGGAGGGCCCTACGAGCAGTACTTC.

The rearrangement uses TRBV7-9 and TRBJ1-2, with 11 bases lining up with TRBD1. Germline V gene sequence: CDR1 SEHNR, CDR2 FQNEAQ (reference sequence). The CDR3 runs 14 residues. The trim removed 4 bases at V and 7 bases at J, leaving 5 bases unmatched. The CDR3 nucleotides read TGTGCCAGCAGCTCCGCGGACAGGGGGCTTGGCTACACCTTC. Its protein product is CASSSADRGLGYTF.

CDR3 bases: TGTGCCAGCAGCCGTAGCGGCCAAGAGACCCAGTACTTC. Amino acid sequence: CASSRSGQETQYF. The chain couples TRBV7-3 to TRBJ2-5; tentative D call: TRBD2 (6 bases). Germline V lookup: CDR1 SGHTA, CDR2 FQGTGA. The CDR3 sequence is 13 residues long. V was clipped by 5 bases and J by 1 base, with 8 bases between them.

CDR3 residues: CASSPFELKEAFF. The CDR3 DNA sequence: TGTGCCAGCTCACCATTCGAGCTGAAAGAAGCTTTCTTT. This chain uses TRBV18 with TRBJ1-1; unclear D gene. The CDR3 length is 13 residues. Trimming cost V 2 bases and J 8 bases, with 12 bases left between them. CDR1 and CDR2 from the germline V gene are KGHSH and LQKENI.

V usage is TRBV2 and J usage is TRBJ2-1, with 10 bases identical to TRBD2. CDR1 is SNHLY, CDR2 FYNNEI, per germline. This CDR3 comprises 15 residues. The V and J ends lost 4 bases and 6 bases, in that order; junction bases with no gene match: 6. The CDR3 here is CASSGGTSAINEQFF. As DNA, the CDR3 is TGTGCCAGCAGTGGGGGGACTAGCGCAATCAATGAGCAGTTCTTC.

The gene calls are TRBV4-2 and TRBJ1-2; tentatively, D is TRBD1 (6 bases). V lost 0 bases, J lost 8 bases, and 13 bases lay in between. The CDR3 is 14 amino acids. Germline V gene lookup returns CDR1 LGHNA and CDR2 YNFKEQ. The CDR3 DNA is TGTGCCAGCAGCCAAGATCCGACAGGACGAGGCTACACCTTC. It encodes CASSQDPTGRGYTF.

The V call is TRBV4-2, the J call TRBJ2-3; 7 bases map to TRBD1. This CDR3 is built from 17 residues. With 1 base clipped from V and 0 bases from J, the junction kept 7 bases outside the gene matches. Looked up from germline, CDR1 is LGHNA and CDR2 is YNFKEQ. The CDR3 is CASSQVRGGTSTDTQYF. CDR3 nucleotide sequence: TGTGCCAGCAGCCAAGTTAGAGGGGGCACTAGCACAGATACGCAGTATTTT.

This clone has a count of ten or more. This chain connects TRBV21-1 to TRBJ1-2; TRBD1 was called by the table and not checked on the DNA. TRBV21-1 is tagged as a pseudogene. This CDR3 region has 15 residues. Written as DNA, the CDR3 is TGTGCCAGCAGCAAAAAAGGGCAGGGTGACTATGGCTACACCTTC. It encodes CASSKKGQGDYGYTF.

The rearrangement joins TRBV11-2 to TRBJ2-7; 11 bases map to TRBD2. The CDR3 runs 17 residues. V was pared by 1 base and J by 5 bases, with 10 bases of the junction left unmatched. CDR1 is SGHAT, CDR2 FQNNGV, per germline. The chain's CDR3 is CASSLAGGLAGGHEQYF. In DNA form, the CDR3 reads TGTGCCAGCAGCTTAGCGGGAGGCCTAGCGGGAGGTCACGAGCAGTACTTC.

This rearrangement joins TRBV14 to TRBJ2-2, with D perhaps matching TRBD1 (7 bases). CDR3 length: 17 amino acids. The V end lost 0 bases, the J end lost 4 bases, and 15 bases lay between the germline ends. Germline V lookup: CDR1 SGHDN, CDR2 FVKESK. This chain's CDR3 is CASSQDHFRGVTGELFF. DNA for the CDR3: TGTGCCAGCAGCCAAGATCACTTCAGGGGGGTCACCGGGGAGCTGTTTTTT.

The chain is built from TRBV5-4 and TRBJ2-1; no reliable D call. Trimming took 2 bases from V and 4 from J, leaving 10 bases between them. From germline, CDR1 is SGHNT and CDR2 YYREEE (reference sequence). The CDR3 runs to 14 residues. The chain's CDR3 is CASSFSAEYNEQFF. For the CDR3, the DNA is TGTGCCAGCAGCTTTTCGGCGGAGTACAATGAGCAGTTCTTC.

The V and J genes are TRBV30 and TRBJ1-5; weak D call: TRBD1 (5 bases). The CDR3 contains 13 residues. CDR1 and CDR2 (germline): GTSNPN, SVGIG (reference sequence). The V end lost 2 bases, the J end lost 5 bases, and 10 bases lay between the germline ends. CDR3 nucleotides: TGTGCCTGGAGTCTGTGGGGCGATCAGCCCCAGCATTTT. It is translated as CAWSLWGDQPQHF.

The genes are TRBV3-1 (or the pseudogene TRBV3-2) and TRBJ1-3, with a tentative D call TRBD1 (5 bases). V shed 1 base and J shed 4 bases, with 11 bases lying between them. Looked up from germline, CDR1 is LGHDT and CDR2 is YNNKEL (reference sequence). CDR3 length: 15 residues. CDR3 loop: CASSQGLGGGNTIYF. DNA of the CDR3: TGTGCCAGCAGCCAAGGGCTTGGGGGGGGAAACACCATATATTTT.